The clone carrying this T cell receptor (beta chain) was picked up a small number of times. Antigen: not known. The sample comes from a study of response to subunit inactivated influenza vaccine. V was cut by 5 bases and J by 11 bases, with 21 bases left in between. The V gene's germline CDR1 is MNHEY and CDR2 SMNVEV (reference sequence). This CDR3 spans 14 amino acids. The study's findings and limits: A suggestion made by the authors is that each seasonal influenza vaccination recruits few new T cells.

TCRdb re-analysed the RT-PCR reads in MiXCR, keeping a single row per CDR3 protein. The sample shows more than 150,000 distinct CDR3 sequences, around 9.2% of them seen only once. Sequences were derived from non-naive T cells sorted from PBMCs, sampled on the day of vaccination. The genes are TRBV27 and TRBJ1-1; D unresolved. This clonotype was obtained from a man aged 50-60 years who received an inactivated influenza vaccine. Written as DNA, the CDR3 is TGTGCCAGCAGTAGAGGCTTCCTAAGCTCCGGGGCTTTCTTT. Protein product: CASSRGFLSSGAFF.